These 21 T cell receptor beta chains originate from one sample sequenced in a study of cytomegalovirus exposure and HLA in healthy donors. Here immunoSEQ multiplex PCR was the method, and the copy in TCRdb shows in-frame clones only, minus some. There are some 210,000 clones in the sample; approximately 87% occur only once, and around 5.4% lies in the top ten. The sample comprised PBMCs. The receptor set was obtained from a woman younger than 30 in good health and CMV-seronegative.

V gene TRBV5-1 combines with J gene TRBJ2-3, with D hard to call. Between the trimmed V and J ends, which lost 4 bases and 0 bases, there was a span of 9 bases. The CDR3 is made up of 14 amino acids. Germline V gives CDR1 SGHRS, CDR2 YFSETQ. DNA for the CDR3: TGCGCCAGCAGCGAAGGTTTTAGCACAGATACGCAGTATTTT. Translating gives CASSEGFSTDTQYF.

The chain combines TRBV2 with TRBJ1-1; D is uncertain. Germline V gene lookup returns CDR1 SNHLY and CDR2 FYNNEI. This CDR3 has 13 residues. Trimming removed 9 bases at V and 1 base at J, with 12 bases between. The DNA of the CDR3 is TGTGCCAGACAACAGCCTCCGAACACTGAAGCTTTCTTT. Translated: CARQQPPNTEAFF.

V is TRBV15 and J is TRBJ2-3, with 8 bases aligning to TRBD2. The V and J ends lost 2 bases and 4 bases, in that order; junction bases with no gene match: 14. The CDR3 loop spans 18 amino acids. Germline lookup yields CDR1 LNHNV and CDR2 YYDKDF (reference sequence). The CDR3 is CATSRPPSSGGRADTQYF. The CDR3 bases are TGTGCCACCAGCAGACCGCCCTCATCGGGGGGGCGGGCAGATACGCAGTATTTT. Full variable domain (rest looked up from reference TRBV15 and TRBJ2-3): DAMVIQNPRYQVTQFGKPVTLSCSQTLNHNVMYWYQQKSSQAPKLLFHYYDKDFNNEADTPDNFQSRRPNTSFCFLDIRSPGLGDTAMYLCATSRPPSSGGRADTQYFGPGTRLTVL.

The chain is built from TRBV2 and TRBJ1-3; D unclear. V was pared by 5 bases and J by 0 bases, with 11 bases between. The length of the CDR3 is 15 residues. CDR1 and CDR2 (germline): SNHLY, FYNNEI. CDR3 region: CASSWTEYSGNTIYF. The CDR3 region has the DNA TGTGCCAGCAGTTGGACTGAATACTCTGGAAACACCATATATTTT.

This sequence joins TRBV6-1 and TRBJ2-1; possibly TRBD1 for D (6 bases). Germline-derived CDR1 and CDR2 are MNHNS and SASEGT. This CDR3 is 13 amino acids long. Trimming left V 1 base short and J 15 bases short, with 16 bases between. The CDR3 DNA sequence: TGTGCCAGCAGTGAAGAACGACAGGAGAGGTCGTTCTTC. This sequence encodes CASSEERQERSFF.

This chain joins TRBV5-1 and TRBJ1-2; 11 nucleotides agree with TRBD1. In germline, CDR1 is SGHRS, CDR2 YFSETQ. With V trimmed by 4 bases and J by 7 bases, 9 bases remained unmatched. The CDR3 spans 15 residues. The CDR3 protein is CASSVGQGAVSGYTF. The CDR3 nucleotides read TGCGCCAGCAGCGTTGGACAGGGGGCGGTGAGTGGCTACACCTTC.

The chain uses TRBV2 and TRBJ2-2; TRBD1 might be the D (6 bases). The CDR3 has 15 residues. Trimming left V 7 bases short and J 0 bases short, with 12 bases between. Germline loops: CDR1 SNHLY, CDR2 FYNNEI. The CDR3 here is CASTPEGANTGELFF. The DNA for the CDR3 is TGTGCCAGCACCCCCGAGGGGGCGAACACCGGGGAGCTGTTTTTT.

The chain carries TRBV20-1 and TRBJ2-7; unclear D gene. The germline CDR1 and CDR2 sequences are DFQATT and SNEGSKA (reference sequence). The CDR3 consists of 11 residues. V was trimmed by 6 bases and J by 4 bases, leaving 10 bases between them. Written as DNA, the CDR3 is TGCAGTGCGTTTGGGAATTACGAGCAGTACTTC. Its translation is CSAFGNYEQYF.

The chain has TRBV4-1 and TRBJ2-5; 12 bases map to TRBD2. Per the germline V gene, CDR1 is MGHRA and CDR2 is YSYEKL. The junction had 7 bases not matched to a gene; V was cut back by 3 bases and J by 2 bases. The CDR3 length is 17 residues. The CDR3 region is CASSQGAGTSGQETQYF. CDR3 nucleotide sequence: TGCGCCAGCAGCCAGGGGGCCGGGACTAGCGGGCAAGAGACCCAGTACTTC.

The genes are TRBV6-1 and TRBJ2-7; the D is unclear. This CDR3 has 14 amino acids. CDR1 is MNHNS and CDR2 is SASEGT in the germline V gene. The ends were cut back, 6 bases at V and 0 bases at J, with 12 bases in the middle. DNA of the CDR3: TGTGCCAGCAGCGGCAGCCATTCCTCCTACGAGCAGTACTTC. As protein: CASSGSHSSYEQYF.

V is TRBV10-3 and J is TRBJ2-1; maybe TRBD2 (5 bases). The CDR3 has 13 amino acids. Trimming pared 6 bases from V and 5 bases from J, leaving 11 bases between. Germline loops: CDR1 ENHRY, CDR2 SYGVKD. This CDR3 reads CAIRAGLDNEQFF. The DNA of the CDR3 is TGTGCCATCAGGGCCGGACTCGACAATGAGCAGTTCTTC.

The CDR3 is CASSLSGGIFGQYF. The DNA for the CDR3 is TGTGCCAGCAGCCTAAGCGGGGGCATCTTCGGGCAGTACTTC. The chain recombines TRBV5-6 with TRBJ2-7; 8 nucleotides align to TRBD2. CDR1 and CDR2 (germline): SGHDT, YYEEEE. The V segment lost 4 bases and the J segment 9 bases; nucleotides outside the gene matches: 12. CDR3 length: 14 amino acids.

The chain joins TRBV5-1 to TRBJ1-1; D not resolved. Germline loops: CDR1 SGHRS, CDR2 YFSETQ. This CDR3 spans 14 amino acids. Trimming cost V 0 bases and J 1 base, with 7 bases left between them. CDR3 sequence reads: CASSLVSGNTEAFF. DNA of the CDR3: TGCGCCAGCAGCTTGGTATCAGGGAACACTGAAGCTTTCTTT.

The chain joins TRBV2 to TRBJ2-1; D may be TRBD2 (6 bases). Looked up from germline, CDR1 is SNHLY and CDR2 is FYNNEI. V dropped 7 bases and J dropped 8 bases, with 21 bases sitting between them. The CDR3 loop spans 15 amino acids. CDR3 bases: TGTGCCAGCACCGATGCCCCGACTAGAGGACATGAGCAGTTCTTC. Translating it yields CASTDAPTRGHEQFF.

CDR3 in amino acids: CASSLGGASTDTQYF. The CDR3 bases are TGCGCCAGCAGCTTGGGAGGGGCCAGCACAGATACGCAGTATTTT. The rearrangement links TRBV5-1 to TRBJ2-3; tentatively, D is TRBD1 or TRBD2 (5 bases each). CDR3 length: 15 residues. Trimming stripped 0 bases from V and 0 bases from J, with 8 bases between. In germline, CDR1 is SGHRS, CDR2 YFSETQ.

This rearrangement joins TRBV29-1 to TRBJ2-7; D uncertain. The CDR3 sequence is 12 residues long. Trimming left V 4 bases short and J 2 bases short, with 9 bases between. Germline V gene data show CDR1 as SQVTM and CDR2 as ANQGSEA. The CDR3 sequence is CSVVPSPYEQYF. CDR3 nucleotides: TGCAGCGTTGTACCAAGCCCCTACGAGCAGTACTTC.

This clone was detected a few times. The chain couples TRBV18 to TRBJ1-5; TRBD1 agrees at 7 bases. CDR3 length equals 14 residues. Trimming at V came to 6 bases and at J to 2 bases, leaving 4 bases not matched to a gene. CDR1 is KGHSH, CDR2 LQKENI, per germline. CDR3 in amino acids: CASSEGAGNQPQHF. The CDR3, as DNA: TGTGCCAGCTCCGAGGGGGCTGGCAATCAGCCCCAGCATTTT.

The V and J genes are TRBV30 and TRBJ2-5; 12 nucleotides line up with TRBD2. This CDR3 has 16 amino acids. The germline V gene has CDR1 GTSNPN and CDR2 SVGIG (reference sequence). V lost 1 base to trimming and J lost 1 base; unmatched junction nucleotides: 4. CDR3 protein: CAWSGGLAGVQETQYF. CDR3 nucleotide sequence: TGTGCCTGGAGTGGGGGACTAGCGGGCGTCCAAGAGACCCAGTACTTC.

The J gene is TRBJ2-3, the V gene TRBV28, with a tentative D call TRBD2 (6 bases). The CDR3 has 12 residues. Germline lookup yields CDR1 MDHEN and CDR2 SYDVKM. V lost 3 bases, J lost 8 bases, and 9 bases lay in between. CDR3 nucleotide sequence: TGTGCCAGCAGTTTGACTAGGAGTACGCAGTATTTT. It yields the protein CASSLTRSTQYF. Based on the CDR3 plus reference TRBV28 and TRBJ2-3, the full variable domain is DVKVTQSSRYLVKRTGEKVFLECVQDMDHENMFWYRQDPGLGLRLIYFSYDVKMKEKGDIPEGYSVSREKKERFSLILESASTNQTSMYLCASSLTRSTQYFGPGTRLTVL.

This chain joins TRBV9 and TRBJ1-2, with D possibly TRBD1 on 6 matching bases. The CDR3 extends over 16 amino acids. From germline, CDR1 is SGDLS and CDR2 YYNGEE. Trimming took off 4 bases at V and 3 bases at J, with 19 bases between the two ends. The DNA for the CDR3 is TGTGCCAGCAGCACTCTGGACAGACCTTCCCACTATGGCTACACCTTC. It is translated as CASSTLDRPSHYGYTF.

V gene TRBV7-2 combines with J gene TRBJ2-3; perhaps TRBD1 as D (6 bases). The CDR3 runs 16 residues. Germline V lookup: CDR1 SGHTA, CDR2 FQGNSA. V shed 2 bases and J shed 5 bases, with 17 bases lying between them. The CDR3 DNA is TGTGCCAGCAGCTTAATCCGGGTCAGGGGCCTAGATACGCAGTATTTT. It encodes CASSLIRVRGLDTQYF.